This passage covers 11 T cell receptor beta chains from one sample sequenced in a study of blood T cell repertoires in COVID-19 (dated by TCRdb to the early 2020s). Library creation used the immunoSEQ multiplex PCR assay. This immuneACCESS table, as held by TCRdb, lists in-frame sequences with V and J called but not all clones. Of the missing ones, under half trace to an unresolved V gene in checked studies; the others have no known cause. The sample table shows 150,000 to 200,000 clones, and around four fifths are seen once. The top ten hold roughly 14% of the sample. The specimen was peripheral blood. Receptors originate from a woman aged 70 to 79 with COVID-19, enrolled during active disease.

This clone occurred once. This chain links TRBV19 with TRBJ1-5, with D possibly matching TRBD1 (6 bases). V lost 3 bases, J lost 11 bases, and 14 bases lay in between. The germline V gene has CDR1 LNHDA and CDR2 SQIVND (reference sequence). This CDR3 region has 13 residues. CDR3 amino acids: CASSISASGAQHF. In DNA form, the CDR3 reads TGTGCCAGTAGTATTTCGGCCTCAGGGGCCCAGCATTTT.

This chain connects TRBV28 to TRBJ1-5; possibly TRBD1 for D (5 bases). The V end lost 5 bases, the J end lost 11 bases, and 19 bases lay between the germline ends. The CDR3 has 14 amino acids. Germline V CDR1 and CDR2: MDHEN, SYDVKM. The CDR3 loop is CASSPDRLITSQHF. The CDR3, as DNA: TGTGCCAGCAGTCCCGACAGATTGATCACGTCCCAGCATTTT.

This chain joins TRBV6-5 and TRBJ2-3, with 8 bases lining up with TRBD2. The V segment lost 6 bases and the J segment 6 bases; nucleotides outside the gene matches: 8. This CDR3 contains 14 residues. Germline V CDR1 and CDR2: MNHEY, SVGAGI. As DNA, the CDR3 is TGTGCCAGCAGATCCCAGCGGGGGTGGGATACGCAGTATTTT. This gives the protein CASRSQRGWDTQYF.

This chain joins TRBV28 and TRBJ1-5, with 8 bases identical to TRBD1. V was pared by 3 bases and J by 4 bases, with 8 bases of the junction left unmatched. The CDR3 covers 16 residues. CDR1 and CDR2 from the germline V gene are MDHEN and SYDVKM. CDR3: CASSFQGARGNQPQHF. In nucleotides, the CDR3 is TGTGCCAGCAGTTTTCAGGGGGCCAGGGGGAATCAGCCCCAGCATTTT.

CDR3 nucleotide sequence: TGTGCCAGCAGCGTAGATGCTAGCGGGAGCAGTGAGCAGTTCTTC. Residues: CASSVDASGSSEQFF. The chain carries TRBV9 and TRBJ2-1, with 10 bases that match TRBD2. The V segment lost 0 bases and the J segment 9 bases; nucleotides outside the gene matches: 6. The length of the CDR3 is 15 residues. Germline assignment: CDR1 SGDLS and CDR2 YYNGEE. The full variable domain, its missing parts supplied by reference TRBV9 and TRBJ2-1, is DSGVTQTPKHLITATGQRVTLRCSPRSGDLSVYWYQQSLDQGLQFLIQYYNGEERAKGNILERFSAQQFPDLHSELNLSSLELGDSALYFCASSVDASGSSEQFFGPGTRLTVL.

This clone was seen more than once but under ten times. The CDR3 sequence is CAPVRDTEAFF. CDR3 coding DNA: TGTGCGCCCGTCAGGGACACTGAAGCTTTCTTT. The V and J genes are TRBV28 and TRBJ1-1, with D possibly being TRBD1 (5 bases). Germline V CDR1 and CDR2: MDHEN, SYDVKM. The CDR3 is 11 residues long.

This clone came up once. This sequence joins TRBV12-3 or TRBV12-4 and TRBJ1-2; the match to TRBD1 covers 7 bases. The trim removed 5 bases at V and 5 bases at J, leaving 5 bases unmatched. CDR3 length: 13 residues. Written as DNA, the CDR3 is TGTGCCAGCAGTACGACAGGGACGTATGGCTACACCTTC. Translation: CASSTTGTYGYTF.

The gene calls are TRBV3-1 (or the pseudogene TRBV3-2) and TRBJ2-2, with D unresolved. CDR3 length: 14 amino acids. The V end was cut by 5 bases, the J end by 2 bases, with 9 bases between. Germline CDR1 and CDR2: LGHDT and YNNKEL (reference sequence). The CDR3 here is CASSANLNTGELFF. In nucleotides, the CDR3 is TGTGCCAGCAGCGCGAACTTAAACACCGGGGAGCTGTTTTTT.

This chain links TRBV10-3 with TRBJ2-2; maybe TRBD1 (5 bases). V lost 10 bases and J 5 bases, leaving 14 bases between the germline ends. The length of the CDR3 is 13 residues. Germline V gives CDR1 ENHRY, CDR2 SYGVKD. CDR3 DNA: TGTGCCACGGACGATAGGGGAACCGGGGAGCTGTTTTTT. Translation: CATDDRGTGELFF.

The gene calls are TRBV5-1 and TRBJ2-3; 12 nucleotides match TRBD2. The CDR3 runs to 15 residues. Germline values: CDR1 SGHRS, CDR2 YFSETQ. Trimming took 5 bases from V and 4 from J; bases not matched to a gene: 5. Here the CDR3 DNA reads TGCGCCAGCAGGACTAGCGGGAGTTTTGCAGATACGCAGTATTTT. It encodes CASRTSGSFADTQYF.

J is TRBJ1-2 and V is TRBV14, with D possibly matching TRBD1 (6 bases). This CDR3 contains 15 residues. CDR1 and CDR2 (germline): SGHDN, FVKESK. V was cut by 0 bases and J by 2 bases, with 10 bases left in between. The CDR3 protein is CASSQDRTENYGYTF. CDR3 DNA sequence: TGTGCCAGCAGCCAAGATAGGACAGAGAACTATGGCTACACCTTC.